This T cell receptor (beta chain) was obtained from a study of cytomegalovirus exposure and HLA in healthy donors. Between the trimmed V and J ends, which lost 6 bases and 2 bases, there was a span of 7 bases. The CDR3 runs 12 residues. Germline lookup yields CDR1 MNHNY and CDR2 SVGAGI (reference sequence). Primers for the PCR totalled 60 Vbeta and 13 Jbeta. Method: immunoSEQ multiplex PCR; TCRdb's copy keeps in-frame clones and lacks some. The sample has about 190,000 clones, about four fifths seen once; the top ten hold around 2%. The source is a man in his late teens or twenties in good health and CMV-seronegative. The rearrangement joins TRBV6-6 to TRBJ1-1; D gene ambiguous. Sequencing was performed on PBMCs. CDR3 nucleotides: TGTGCCAGCAGCGGGGTTAACACTGAAGCTTTCTTT. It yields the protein CASSGVNTEAFF.